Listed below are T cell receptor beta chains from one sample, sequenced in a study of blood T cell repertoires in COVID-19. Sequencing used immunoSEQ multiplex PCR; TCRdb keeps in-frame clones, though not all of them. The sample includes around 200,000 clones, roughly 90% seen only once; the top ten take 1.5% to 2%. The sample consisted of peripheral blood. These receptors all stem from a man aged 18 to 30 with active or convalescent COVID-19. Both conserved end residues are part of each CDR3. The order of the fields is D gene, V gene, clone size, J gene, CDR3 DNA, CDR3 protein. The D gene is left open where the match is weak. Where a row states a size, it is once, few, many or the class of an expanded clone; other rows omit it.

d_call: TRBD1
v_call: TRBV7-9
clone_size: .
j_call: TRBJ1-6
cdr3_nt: TGTGCCAGCAGATCTACAGGGGGGGATTCACCCCTCCACTTT
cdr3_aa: CASRSTGGDSPLHF

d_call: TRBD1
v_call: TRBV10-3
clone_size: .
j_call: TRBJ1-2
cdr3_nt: TGTGCCATCAGTGAGTCTCAAGGACAGGGCAACTATGGCTACACCTTC
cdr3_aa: CAISESQGQGNYGYTF

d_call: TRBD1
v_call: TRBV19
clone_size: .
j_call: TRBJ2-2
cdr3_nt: TGTGCCAGTAGTTCCAGACAGGGGGCTGGCGGGGAGCTGTTTTTT
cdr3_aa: CASSSRQGAGGELFF

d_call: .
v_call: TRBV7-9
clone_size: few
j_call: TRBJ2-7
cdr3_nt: TGTGCCAGCAGCCCCCCAGGGTCCTACGAGCAGTACTTC
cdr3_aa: CASSPPGSYEQYF

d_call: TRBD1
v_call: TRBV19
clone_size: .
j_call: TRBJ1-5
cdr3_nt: TGTGCCAGTAGTAGACAGGGGACTAGCAATCAGCCCCAGCATTTT
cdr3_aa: CASSRQGTSNQPQHF

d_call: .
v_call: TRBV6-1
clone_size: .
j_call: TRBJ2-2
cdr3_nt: TGTGCCAGCAGTGACAGGGACTCGTTAAACACCGGGGAGCTGTTTTTT
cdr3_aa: CASSDRDSLNTGELFF

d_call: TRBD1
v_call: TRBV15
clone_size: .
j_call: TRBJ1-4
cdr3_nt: TGTGCCACCACGGACAGGGGTATCGAAAAACTGTTTTTT
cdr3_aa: CATTDRGIEKLFF

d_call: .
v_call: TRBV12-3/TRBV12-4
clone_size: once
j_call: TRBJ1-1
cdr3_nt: TGTGCCAGCAGTATAGGGCATGAAGCTTTCTTT
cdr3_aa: CASSIGHEAFF

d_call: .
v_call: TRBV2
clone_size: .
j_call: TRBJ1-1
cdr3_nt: TGTGCCAGCAGTGTTGTCCTGGGCACGAACACTGAAGCTTTCTTT
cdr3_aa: CASSVVLGTNTEAFF

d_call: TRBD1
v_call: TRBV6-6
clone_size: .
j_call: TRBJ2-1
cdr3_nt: TGTGCCAGCAGGGACAGGGAGTCACTCGACAATGAGCAGTTCTTC
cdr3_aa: CASRDRESLDNEQFF

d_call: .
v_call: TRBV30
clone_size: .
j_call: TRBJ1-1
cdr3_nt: TGTGCCTGGAGTGTAGTCCCCCTGCGCACTGAAGCTTTCTTT
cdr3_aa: CAWSVVPLRTEAFF

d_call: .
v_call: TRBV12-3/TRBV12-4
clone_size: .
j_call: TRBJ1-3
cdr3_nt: TGTGCCAGCAGTACAGGCTCTGGAAACACCATATATTTT
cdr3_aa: CASSTGSGNTIYF

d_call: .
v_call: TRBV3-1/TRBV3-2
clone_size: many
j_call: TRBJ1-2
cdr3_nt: TGTGCCAGCAGCCAAGATCATATCGGGGGTCGCGAGTATGGCTACACCTTC
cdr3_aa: CASSQDHIGGREYGYTF

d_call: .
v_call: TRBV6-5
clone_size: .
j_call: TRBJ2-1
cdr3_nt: TGTGCCAGCAGAAAAACATACTCCTACAATGAGCAGTTCTTC
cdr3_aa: CASRKTYSYNEQFF

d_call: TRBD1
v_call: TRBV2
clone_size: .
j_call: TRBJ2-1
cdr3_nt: TGTGCCAGCAGTGGGGGCGGGGGACAGGGGCCACATTGGTCCTACAATGAGCAGTTCTTC
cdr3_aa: CASSGGGGQGPHWSYNEQFF

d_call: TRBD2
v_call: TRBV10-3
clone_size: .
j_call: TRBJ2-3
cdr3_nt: TGTGCCATCAGTCCGGGACTAGCGACAGATACGCAGTATTTT
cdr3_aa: CAISPGLATDTQYF

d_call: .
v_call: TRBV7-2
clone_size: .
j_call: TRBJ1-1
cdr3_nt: TGTGCCAGCAGCTTAGAGAGTACCAGGTTTGGGGGCCGTGAAGCTTTCTTT
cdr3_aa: CASSLESTRFGGREAFF

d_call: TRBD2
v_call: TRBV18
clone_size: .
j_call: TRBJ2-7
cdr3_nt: TGTGCCAGCTCACCACTTGTACTAGCGGGAGGAGGTACGGGAGTAGAGCAGTACTTC
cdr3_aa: CASSPLVLAGGGTGVEQYF

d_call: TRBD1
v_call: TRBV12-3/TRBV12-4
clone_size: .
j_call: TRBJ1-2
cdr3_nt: TGTGCCAGCAGAGGCGGACAGGACTATGGCTACACCTTC
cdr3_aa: CASRGGQDYGYTF

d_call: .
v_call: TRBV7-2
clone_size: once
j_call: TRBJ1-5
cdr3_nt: TGTGCCAGCAGCTTATCCTTACAGCCCCAGCATTTT
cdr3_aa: CASSLSLQPQHF

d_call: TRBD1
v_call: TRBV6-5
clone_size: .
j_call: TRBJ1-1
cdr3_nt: TGTGCCAGCAGTCGGACAGGGTACACTGAAGCTTTCTTT
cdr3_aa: CASSRTGYTEAFF